Listed below are T cell receptor beta chains from one sample, sequenced in a study of T cells in Graves' hyperthyroidism and ophthalmopathy. MiXCR was run by TCRdb on the multiplex PCR reads, yielding one entry per CDR3 protein. The sample lists about 420,000 distinct CDR3 sequences, around 13% seen once, with about 5% in the top ten. The sample comprised blood. The receptor set was obtained from a young woman with Graves' hyperthyroidism. Each CDR3 is given with its conserved first and last residue. Each record gives: CDR3 protein, CDR3 DNA, V gene, clone size, D gene, J gene. The D gene is left open where the match is weak. Where a row states a size, it is once, few, many or the class of an expanded clone; other rows omit it.

CDR3aa: CASTKGYEQYF
CDR3nt: TGTGCCAGCACCAAGGGGTACGAGCAGTACTTC
v_gene: TRBV6-2/TRBV6-3
abundance: many
d_gene: .
j_gene: TRBJ2-7

CDR3aa: CATSGPGQGVYEQYF
CDR3nt: TGTGCCACCAGCGGGCCGGGACAGGGGGTCTACGAGCAGTACTTC
v_gene: TRBV15
abundance: few
d_gene: TRBD1
j_gene: TRBJ2-7

CDR3aa: CASSFLAVTSSYNEQFF
CDR3nt: TGTGCCAGCAGTTTTCTAGCAGTTACAAGCTCCTACAATGAGCAGTTCTTC
v_gene: TRBV28
abundance: many
d_gene: .
j_gene: TRBJ2-1

CDR3aa: CSVVSGTLYEQYF
CDR3nt: TGCAGCGTTGTTAGCGGGACTCTATACGAGCAGTACTTC
v_gene: TRBV29-1
abundance: few
d_gene: TRBD2
j_gene: TRBJ2-7

CDR3aa: CASSQEWHTDTQYF
CDR3nt: TGTGCCAGCAGCCAGGAATGGCACACAGATACGCAGTATTTT
v_gene: TRBV6-4
abundance: .
d_gene: .
j_gene: TRBJ2-3

CDR3aa: CASSADTSGANVLTF
CDR3nt: TGCGCCAGCAGCGCAGACACCTCTGGGGCCAACGTCCTGACTTTC
v_gene: TRBV5-1
abundance: few
d_gene: .
j_gene: TRBJ2-6

CDR3aa: CSVDTGTTNTGELFF
CDR3nt: TGCAGCGTTGACACCGGGACAACGAACACCGGGGAGCTGTTTTTT
v_gene: TRBV29-1
abundance: many
d_gene: .
j_gene: TRBJ2-2

CDR3aa: CASSDLWRVMMNTEAFF
CDR3nt: TGTGCCAGCAGTGATCTGTGGAGGGTCATGATGAACACTGAAGCTTTCTTT
v_gene: TRBV19
abundance: .
d_gene: .
j_gene: TRBJ1-1

CDR3aa: CAISDRPVSTGAFF
CDR3nt: TGTGCCATCAGTGACCGACCCGTATCCACTGGTGCTTTCTTT
v_gene: TRBV10-3
abundance: many
d_gene: .
j_gene: TRBJ1-1

CDR3aa: CASSPRVGPPSTDTQYF
CDR3nt: TGTGCCAGCAGCCCTCGGGTAGGGCCCCCTAGCACAGATACGCAGTATTTT
v_gene: TRBV6-1
abundance: many
d_gene: .
j_gene: TRBJ2-3

CDR3aa: CASSWYSGRGWTGELFF
CDR3nt: TGTGCCAGCAGTTGGTATAGCGGGAGAGGGTGGACCGGGGAGCTGTTTTTT
v_gene: TRBV28
abundance: many
d_gene: TRBD2
j_gene: TRBJ2-2

CDR3aa: CASSAPGPYEQYF
CDR3nt: TGTGCCAGCAGTGCGCCAGGTCCCTACGAGCAGTACTTC
v_gene: TRBV25-1
abundance: few
d_gene: .
j_gene: TRBJ2-7

CDR3aa: CASSPGDGKTQYF
CDR3nt: TGTGCCAGCAGTCCGGGGGATGGAAAGACCCAGTACTTC
v_gene: TRBV28
abundance: many
d_gene: .
j_gene: TRBJ2-5

CDR3aa: CASSLEGRHYSSRNEKLFF
CDR3nt: TGCGCCAGCAGCTTGGAAGGACGGCACTACTCTTCGCGTAATGAAAAACTGTTTTTT
v_gene: TRBV5-1
abundance: few
d_gene: .
j_gene: TRBJ1-4

CDR3aa: CSARGGTDNSPLHF
CDR3nt: TGCAGTGCCAGGGGCGGGACAGATAATTCACCCCTCCACTTT
v_gene: TRBV20-1
abundance: many
d_gene: TRBD1
j_gene: TRBJ1-6

CDR3aa: CASSTPIWASGNTIYF
CDR3nt: TGTGCCAGTAGTACCCCGATTTGGGCATCTGGAAACACCATATATTTT
v_gene: TRBV19
abundance: .
d_gene: .
j_gene: TRBJ1-3

CDR3aa: CASSQRETRNNSTYEQYF
CDR3nt: TGTGCCAGCAGCCAAAGGGAGACTAGGAATAACTCCACCTACGAGCAGTACTTC
v_gene: TRBV13
abundance: .
d_gene: .
j_gene: TRBJ2-7

CDR3aa: CASSLVRWRGYTF
CDR3nt: TGTGCCAGCAGCTTAGTTCGGTGGCGTGGCTACACCTTC
v_gene: TRBV7-2
abundance: .
d_gene: .
j_gene: TRBJ1-2

CDR3aa: CASSLEAGNNSPLHF
CDR3nt: TGCGCCAGCAGCTTGGAGGCAGGAAATAATTCACCCCTCCACTTT
v_gene: TRBV5-1
abundance: .
d_gene: .
j_gene: TRBJ1-6

CDR3aa: CASSAWTGELFF
CDR3nt: TGTGCCAGCAGCGCGTGGACCGGGGAGCTGTTTTTT
v_gene: TRBV7-6
abundance: many
d_gene: .
j_gene: TRBJ2-2

CDR3aa: CSASFGTVTQPQHF
CDR3nt: TGCAGTGCTAGTTTTGGGACAGTGACTCAGCCCCAGCATTTT
v_gene: TRBV20-1
abundance: .
d_gene: TRBD1
j_gene: TRBJ1-5

CDR3aa: CASSASGRSYEQYF
CDR3nt: TGTGCCAGCAGTGCTAGCGGGAGATCCTACGAGCAGTACTTC
v_gene: TRBV27
abundance: many
d_gene: TRBD2
j_gene: TRBJ2-7

CDR3aa: CASSEAARTYGYTF
CDR3nt: TGTGCCAGCAGTGAAGCGGCGCGTACTTATGGCTACACCTTC
v_gene: TRBV6-1
abundance: many
d_gene: .
j_gene: TRBJ1-2

CDR3aa: CASSTAYTDTQYF
CDR3nt: TGTGCCAGCAGCACAGCCTACACAGATACGCAGTATTTT
v_gene: TRBV11-2
abundance: few
d_gene: .
j_gene: TRBJ2-3

CDR3aa: CASRLAGDLTDTQYF
CDR3nt: TGTGCCAGCAGGCTAGCGGGAGATCTCACAGATACGCAGTATTTT
v_gene: TRBV28
abundance: many
d_gene: TRBD2
j_gene: TRBJ2-3

CDR3aa: CASSITSGRAYNEQFF
CDR3nt: TGTGCCAGTAGTATAACTAGCGGGAGGGCCTACAATGAGCAGTTCTTC
v_gene: TRBV19
abundance: few
d_gene: TRBD2
j_gene: TRBJ2-1

CDR3aa: CASSLYSGGVYKQYF
CDR3nt: TGTGCCAGCAGCTTATATAGCGGAGGGGTCTACAAGCAGTACTTC
v_gene: TRBV7-2
abundance: few
d_gene: .
j_gene: TRBJ2-7

CDR3aa: CASSENWKNAQYF
CDR3nt: TGTGCCAGCAGTGAAAATTGGAAGAACGCCCAGTACTTC
v_gene: TRBV6-1
abundance: few
d_gene: .
j_gene: TRBJ2-5

CDR3aa: CASSLGTRRSTDTQYF
CDR3nt: TGTGCCAGCAGCTTGGGGACTAGAAGGAGCACAGATACGCAGTATTTT
v_gene: TRBV5-4
abundance: .
d_gene: TRBD2
j_gene: TRBJ2-3

CDR3aa: CASSQEPETPEQYF
CDR3nt: TGTGCCAGCAGCCAAGAACCCGAGACTCCCGAGCAGTACTTC
v_gene: TRBV3-1
abundance: many
d_gene: .
j_gene: TRBJ2-7

CDR3aa: CASSPRTTDTNTEAFF
CDR3nt: TGTGCCAGCTCACCTCGAACGACAGATACGAACACTGAAGCTTTCTTT
v_gene: TRBV18
abundance: many
d_gene: .
j_gene: TRBJ1-1